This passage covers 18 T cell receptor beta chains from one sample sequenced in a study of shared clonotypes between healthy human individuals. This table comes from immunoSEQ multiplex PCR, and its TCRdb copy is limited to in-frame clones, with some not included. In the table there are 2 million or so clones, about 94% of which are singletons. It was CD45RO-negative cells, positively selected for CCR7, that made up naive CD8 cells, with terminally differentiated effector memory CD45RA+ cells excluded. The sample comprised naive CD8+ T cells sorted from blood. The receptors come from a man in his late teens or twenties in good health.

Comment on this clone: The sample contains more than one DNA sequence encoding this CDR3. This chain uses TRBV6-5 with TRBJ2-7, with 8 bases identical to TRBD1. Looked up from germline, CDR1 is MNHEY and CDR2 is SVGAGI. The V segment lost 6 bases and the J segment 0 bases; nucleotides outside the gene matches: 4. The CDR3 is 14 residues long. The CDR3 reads CASRGQVSSYEQYF. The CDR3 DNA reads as TGTGCCAGCAGGGGACAGGTCAGCTCCTACGAGCAGTACTTC.

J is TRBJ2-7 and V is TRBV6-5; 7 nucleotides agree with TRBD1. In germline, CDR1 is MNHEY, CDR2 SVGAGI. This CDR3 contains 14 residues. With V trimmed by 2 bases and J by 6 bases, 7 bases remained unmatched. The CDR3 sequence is CASSYTLQGPEQYF. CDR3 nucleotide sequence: TGTGCCAGCAGTTACACGCTACAGGGGCCCGAGCAGTACTTC.

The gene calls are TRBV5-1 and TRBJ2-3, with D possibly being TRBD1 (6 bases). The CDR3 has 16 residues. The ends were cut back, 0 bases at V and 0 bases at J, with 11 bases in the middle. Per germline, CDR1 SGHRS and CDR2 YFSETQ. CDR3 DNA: TGCGCCAGCAGCTTGGTTGGACAGACAAGCACAGATACGCAGTATTTT. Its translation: CASSLVGQTSTDTQYF.

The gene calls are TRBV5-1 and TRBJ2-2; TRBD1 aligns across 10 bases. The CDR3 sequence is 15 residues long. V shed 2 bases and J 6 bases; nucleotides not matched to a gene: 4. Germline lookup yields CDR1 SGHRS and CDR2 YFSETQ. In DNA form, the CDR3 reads TGCGCCAGCAGCTTCGACAGGGGGCGCGCCGGGGAGCTGTTTTTT. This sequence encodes CASSFDRGRAGELFF.

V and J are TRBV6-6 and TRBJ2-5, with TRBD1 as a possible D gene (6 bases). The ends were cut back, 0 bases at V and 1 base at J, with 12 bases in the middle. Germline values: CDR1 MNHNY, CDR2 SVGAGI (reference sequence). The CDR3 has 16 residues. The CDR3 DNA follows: TGTGCCAGCAGTTACTCGTTGCAGACAGGCCAAGAGACCCAGTACTTC. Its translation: CASSYSLQTGQETQYF.

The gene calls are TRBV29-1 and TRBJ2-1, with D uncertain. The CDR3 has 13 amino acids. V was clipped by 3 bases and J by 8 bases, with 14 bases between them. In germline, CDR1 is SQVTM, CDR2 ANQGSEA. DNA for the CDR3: TGCAGCGTTGAGCTACAGCCCGCAGATGAGCAGTTCTTC. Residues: CSVELQPADEQFF.

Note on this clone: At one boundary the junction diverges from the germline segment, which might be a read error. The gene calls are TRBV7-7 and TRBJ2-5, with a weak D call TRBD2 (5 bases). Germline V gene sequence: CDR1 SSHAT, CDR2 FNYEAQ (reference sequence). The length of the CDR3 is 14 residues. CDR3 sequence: CASSPVPGLETQYF. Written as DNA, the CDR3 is TGTGCTAGCAGCCCAGTCCCGGGGTTAGAGACCCAGTACTTC.

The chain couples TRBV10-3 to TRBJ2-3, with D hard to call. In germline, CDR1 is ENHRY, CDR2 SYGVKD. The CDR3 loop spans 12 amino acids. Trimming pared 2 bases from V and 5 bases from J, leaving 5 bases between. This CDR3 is CAISEEVDTQYF. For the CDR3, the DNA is TGTGCCATCAGTGAGGAGGTAGATACGCAGTATTTT.

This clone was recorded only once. The CDR3 sequence: CSVGGGEKLFF. For the CDR3, the DNA is TGCAGCGTTGGGGGGGGAGAAAAACTGTTTTTT. The chain employs TRBV29-1 and TRBJ1-4, with D possibly matching TRBD1 (5 bases). Germline V gene sequence: CDR1 SQVTM, CDR2 ANQGSEA. Trimming removed 4 bases from V and 8 bases from J, with 8 bases in between. This CDR3 has 11 residues.

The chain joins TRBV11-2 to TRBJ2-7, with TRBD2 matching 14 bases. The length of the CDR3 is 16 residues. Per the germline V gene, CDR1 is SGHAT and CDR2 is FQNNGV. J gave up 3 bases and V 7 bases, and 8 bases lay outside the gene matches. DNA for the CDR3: TGTGCCAGCACCTTCGGACTAGCGGGGGGATACTACGAGCAGTACTTC. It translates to CASTFGLAGGYYEQYF.

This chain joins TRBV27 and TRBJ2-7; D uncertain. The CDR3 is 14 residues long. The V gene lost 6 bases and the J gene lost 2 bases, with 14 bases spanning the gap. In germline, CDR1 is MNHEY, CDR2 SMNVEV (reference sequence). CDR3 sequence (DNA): TGTGCCAGCAGAACTCGACTCGGCGCCTACGAGCAGTACTTC. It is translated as CASRTRLGAYEQYF.

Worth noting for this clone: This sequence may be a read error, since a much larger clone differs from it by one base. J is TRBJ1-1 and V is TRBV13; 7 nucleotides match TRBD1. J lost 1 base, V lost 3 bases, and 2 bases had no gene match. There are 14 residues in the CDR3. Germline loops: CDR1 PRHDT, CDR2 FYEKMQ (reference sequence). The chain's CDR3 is CASSLGTANTEAFF. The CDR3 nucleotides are TGTGCCAGCAGCTTGGGGACAGCGAACACTGAAGCTTTCTTT. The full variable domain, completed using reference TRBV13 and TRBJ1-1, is AAGVIQSPRHLIKEKRETATLKCYPIPRHDTVYWYQQGPGQDPQFLISFYEKMQSDKGSIPDRFSAQQFSDYHSELNMSSLELGDSALYFCASSLGTANTEAFFGQGTRLTVV.

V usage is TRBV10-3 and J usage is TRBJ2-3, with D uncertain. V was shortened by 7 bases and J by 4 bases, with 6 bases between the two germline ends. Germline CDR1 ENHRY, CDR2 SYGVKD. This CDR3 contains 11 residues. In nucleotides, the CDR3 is TGTGCCATCATGGGCTCAGATACGCAGTATTTT. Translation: CAIMGSDTQYF.

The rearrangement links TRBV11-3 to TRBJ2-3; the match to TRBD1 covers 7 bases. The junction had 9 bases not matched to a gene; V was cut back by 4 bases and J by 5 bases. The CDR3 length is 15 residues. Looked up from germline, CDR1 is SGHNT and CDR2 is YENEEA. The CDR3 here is CASSSFVGGKDTQYF. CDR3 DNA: TGTGCCAGCAGCTCATTTGTAGGGGGCAAAGATACGCAGTATTTT. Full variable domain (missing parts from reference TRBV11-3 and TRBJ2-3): EAGVVQSPRYKIIEKKQPVAFWCNPISGHNTLYWYLQNLGQGPELLIRYENEEAVDDSQLPKDRFSAERLKGVDSTLKIQPAELGDSAVYLCASSSFVGGKDTQYFGPGTRLTVL.

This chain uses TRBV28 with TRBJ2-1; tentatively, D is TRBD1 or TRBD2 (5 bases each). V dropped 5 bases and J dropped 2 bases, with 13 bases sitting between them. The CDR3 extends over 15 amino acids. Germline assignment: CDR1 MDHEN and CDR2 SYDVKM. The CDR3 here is CASSPGTGTYNEQFF. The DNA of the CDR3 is TGTGCCAGCAGTCCCGGGACCGGGACCTACAATGAGCAGTTCTTC. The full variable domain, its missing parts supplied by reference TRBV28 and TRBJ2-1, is DVKVTQSSRYLVKRTGEKVFLECVQDMDHENMFWYRQDPGLGLRLIYFSYDVKMKEKGDIPEGYSVSREKKERFSLILESASTNQTSMYLCASSPGTGTYNEQFFGPGTRLTVL.

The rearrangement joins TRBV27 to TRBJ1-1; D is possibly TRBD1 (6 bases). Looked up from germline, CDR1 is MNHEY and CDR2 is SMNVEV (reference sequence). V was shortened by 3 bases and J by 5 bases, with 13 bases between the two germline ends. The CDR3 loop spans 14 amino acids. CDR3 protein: CASSFTGADTEAFF. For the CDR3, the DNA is TGTGCCAGCAGTTTTACGGGGGCGGATACTGAAGCTTTCTTT.

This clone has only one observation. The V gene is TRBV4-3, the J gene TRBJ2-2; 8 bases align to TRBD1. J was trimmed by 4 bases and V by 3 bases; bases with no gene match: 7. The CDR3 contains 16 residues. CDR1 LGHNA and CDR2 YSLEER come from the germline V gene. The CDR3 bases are TGCGCCAGCAGCCAGGATCGGACAGGGTTCACCGGGGAGCTGTTTTTT. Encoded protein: CASSQDRTGFTGELFF.

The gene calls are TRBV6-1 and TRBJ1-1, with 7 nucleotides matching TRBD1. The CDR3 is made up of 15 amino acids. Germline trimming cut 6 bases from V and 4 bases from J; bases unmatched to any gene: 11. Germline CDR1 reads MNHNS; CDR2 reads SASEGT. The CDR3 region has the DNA TGTGCCAGCAGCAAATTCAGACAGGGCGTCACTGAAGCTTTCTTT. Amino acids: CASSKFRQGVTEAFF.